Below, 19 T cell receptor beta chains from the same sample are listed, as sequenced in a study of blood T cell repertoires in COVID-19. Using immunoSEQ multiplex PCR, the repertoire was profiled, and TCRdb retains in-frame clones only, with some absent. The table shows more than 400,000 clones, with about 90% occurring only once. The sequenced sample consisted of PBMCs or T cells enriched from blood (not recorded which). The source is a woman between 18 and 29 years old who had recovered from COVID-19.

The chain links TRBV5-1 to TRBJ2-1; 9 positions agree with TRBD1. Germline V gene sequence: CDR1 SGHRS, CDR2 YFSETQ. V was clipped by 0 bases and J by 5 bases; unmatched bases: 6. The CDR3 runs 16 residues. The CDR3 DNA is TGCGCCAGCAGCTTGGAAGGGGGACAGGGTAACAATGAGCAGTTCTTC. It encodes CASSLEGGQGNNEQFF.

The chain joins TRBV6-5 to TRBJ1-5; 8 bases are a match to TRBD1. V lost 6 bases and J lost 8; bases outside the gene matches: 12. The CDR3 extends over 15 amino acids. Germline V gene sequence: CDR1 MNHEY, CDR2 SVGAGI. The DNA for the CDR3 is TGTGCCAGCAGCCGAATCGACAGGGGCGGGGAGCCCCAGCATTTT. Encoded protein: CASSRIDRGGEPQHF.

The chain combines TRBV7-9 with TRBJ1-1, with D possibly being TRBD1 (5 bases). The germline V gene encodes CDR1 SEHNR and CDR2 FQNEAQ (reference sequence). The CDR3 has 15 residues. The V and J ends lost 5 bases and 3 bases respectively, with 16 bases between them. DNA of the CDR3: TGTGCCAGCAGCGCCACGGTGGGAGGGGACACTGAAGCTTTCTTT. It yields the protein CASSATVGGDTEAFF.

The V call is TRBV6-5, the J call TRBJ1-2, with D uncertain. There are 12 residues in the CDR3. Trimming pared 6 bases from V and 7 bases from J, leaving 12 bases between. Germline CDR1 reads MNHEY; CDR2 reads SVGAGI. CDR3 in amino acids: CASRADWVGYTF. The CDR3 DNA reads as TGTGCCAGCAGGGCCGACTGGGTTGGCTACACCTTC.

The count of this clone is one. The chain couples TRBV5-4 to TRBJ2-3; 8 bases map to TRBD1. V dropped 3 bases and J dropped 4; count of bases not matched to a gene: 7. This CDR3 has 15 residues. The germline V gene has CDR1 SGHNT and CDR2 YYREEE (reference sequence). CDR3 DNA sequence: TGTGCCAGCAGCTCACGGACAGGGTATTCAGATACGCAGTATTTT. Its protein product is CASSSRTGYSDTQYF.

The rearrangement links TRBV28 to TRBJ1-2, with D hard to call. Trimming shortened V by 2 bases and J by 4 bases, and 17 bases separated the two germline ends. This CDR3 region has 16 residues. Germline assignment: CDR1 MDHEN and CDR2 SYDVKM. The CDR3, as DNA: TGTGCCAGCAGTTTACAGCCCCGCGGGTCGTTCTATGGCTACACCTTC. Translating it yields CASSLQPRGSFYGYTF.

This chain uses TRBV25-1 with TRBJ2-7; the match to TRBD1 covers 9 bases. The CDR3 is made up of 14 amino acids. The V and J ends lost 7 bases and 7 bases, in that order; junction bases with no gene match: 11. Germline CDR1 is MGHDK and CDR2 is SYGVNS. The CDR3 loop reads CASIAPTGGLEQYF. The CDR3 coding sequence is TGTGCCAGCATCGCCCCGACAGGGGGGTTGGAGCAGTACTTC.

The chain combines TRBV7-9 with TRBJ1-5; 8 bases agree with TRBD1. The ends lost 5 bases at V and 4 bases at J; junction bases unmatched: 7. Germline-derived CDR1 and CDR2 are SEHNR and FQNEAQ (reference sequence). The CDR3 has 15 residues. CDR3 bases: TGTGCCAGCAGCCAGGACAGGGTGGGAAATCAGCCCCAGCATTTT. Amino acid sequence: CASSQDRVGNQPQHF. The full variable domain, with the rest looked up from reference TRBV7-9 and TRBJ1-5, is DTGVSQNPRHKITKRGQNVTFRCDPISEHNRLYWYRQTLGQGPEFLTYFQNEAQLEKSRLLSDRFSAERPKGSFSTLEIQRTEQGDSAMYLCASSQDRVGNQPQHFGDGTRLSIL.

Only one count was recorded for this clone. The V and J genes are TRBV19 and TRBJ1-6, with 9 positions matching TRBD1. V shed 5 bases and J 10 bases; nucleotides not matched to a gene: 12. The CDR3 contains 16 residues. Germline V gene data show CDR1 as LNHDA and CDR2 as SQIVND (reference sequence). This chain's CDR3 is CASSFPGQGGGSPLHF. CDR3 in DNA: TGTGCCAGTAGTTTCCCGGGACAGGGTGGGGGGTCACCCCTCCACTTT.

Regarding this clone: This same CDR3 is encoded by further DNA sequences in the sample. In DNA form, the CDR3 reads TGTGCCAGCAGTTCCAGGGGGGGCTACACCTTC. Protein: CASSSRGGYTF. This chain uses TRBV12-3 or TRBV12-4 with TRBJ1-2; 7 bases line up with TRBD1. The CDR3 is 11 residues long. V shed 4 bases and J 8 bases; nucleotides not matched to a gene: 1.

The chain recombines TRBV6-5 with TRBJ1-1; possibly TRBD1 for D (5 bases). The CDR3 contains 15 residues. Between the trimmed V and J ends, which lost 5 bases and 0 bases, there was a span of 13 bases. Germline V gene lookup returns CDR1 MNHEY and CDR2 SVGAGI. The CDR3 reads CASSLLRQMNTEAFF. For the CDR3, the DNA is TGTGCCAGCAGTCTTCTAAGACAGATGAACACTGAAGCTTTCTTT.

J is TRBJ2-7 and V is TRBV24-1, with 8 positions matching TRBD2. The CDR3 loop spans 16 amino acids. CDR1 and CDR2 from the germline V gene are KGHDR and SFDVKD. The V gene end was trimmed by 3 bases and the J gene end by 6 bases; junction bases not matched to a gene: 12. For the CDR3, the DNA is TGTGCCACCAGTGATCCCCTTGGGAGCGGGGGATCCGAGCAGTACTTC. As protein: CATSDPLGSGGSEQYF.

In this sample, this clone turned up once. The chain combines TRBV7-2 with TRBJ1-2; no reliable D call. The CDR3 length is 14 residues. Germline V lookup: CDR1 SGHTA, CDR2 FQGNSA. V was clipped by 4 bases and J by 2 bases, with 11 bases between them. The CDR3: CASSSRPGNYGYTF. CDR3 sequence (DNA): TGTGCCAGCAGCTCCCGGCCGGGAAACTATGGCTACACCTTC.

The CDR3 DNA follows: TGTGCCTGGAGTCGGCCAGGGGCCTACACTGAAGCTTTCTTT. Translating gives CAWSRPGAYTEAFF. The gene calls are TRBV30 and TRBJ1-1, with D maybe TRBD1 (6 bases). This CDR3 contains 14 residues. The V end was cut by 2 bases, the J end by 3 bases, with 13 bases between. CDR1 is GTSNPN, CDR2 SVGIG, per germline (reference sequence).

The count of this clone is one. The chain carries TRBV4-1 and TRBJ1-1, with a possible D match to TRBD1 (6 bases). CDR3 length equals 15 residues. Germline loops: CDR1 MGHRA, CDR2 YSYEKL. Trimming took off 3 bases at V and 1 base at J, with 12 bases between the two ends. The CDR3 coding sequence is TGCGCCAGCAGCCAGACGATCAGGGGGAACACTGAAGCTTTCTTT. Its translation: CASSQTIRGNTEAFF.

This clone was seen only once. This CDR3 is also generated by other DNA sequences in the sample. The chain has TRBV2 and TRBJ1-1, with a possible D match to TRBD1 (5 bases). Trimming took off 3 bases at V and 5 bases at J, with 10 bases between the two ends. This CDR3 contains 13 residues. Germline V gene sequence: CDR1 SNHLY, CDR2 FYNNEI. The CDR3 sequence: CASSEREGTEAFF. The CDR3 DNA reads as TGTGCCAGCAGTGAGAGGGAGGGGACTGAAGCTTTCTTT.

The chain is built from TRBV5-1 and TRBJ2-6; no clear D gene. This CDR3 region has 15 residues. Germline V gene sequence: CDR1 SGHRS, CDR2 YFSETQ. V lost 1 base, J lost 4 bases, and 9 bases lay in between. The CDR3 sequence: CASSLWRSGANVLTF. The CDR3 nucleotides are TGCGCCAGCAGCTTGTGGAGATCCGGGGCCAACGTCCTGACTTTC. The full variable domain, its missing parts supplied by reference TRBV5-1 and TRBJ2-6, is KAGVTQTPRYLIKTRGQQVTLSCSPISGHRSVSWYQQTPGQGLQFLFEYFSETQRNKGNFPGRFSGRQFSNSRSEMNVSTLELGDSALYLCASSLWRSGANVLTFGAGSRLTVL.

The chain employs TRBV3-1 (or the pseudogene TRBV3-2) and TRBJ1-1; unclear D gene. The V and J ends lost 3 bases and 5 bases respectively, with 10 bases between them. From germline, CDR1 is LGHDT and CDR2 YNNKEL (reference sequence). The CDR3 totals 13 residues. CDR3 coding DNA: TGTGCCAGCAGCCATGGGGAGCGGACTGAAGCTTTCTTT. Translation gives CASSHGERTEAFF.

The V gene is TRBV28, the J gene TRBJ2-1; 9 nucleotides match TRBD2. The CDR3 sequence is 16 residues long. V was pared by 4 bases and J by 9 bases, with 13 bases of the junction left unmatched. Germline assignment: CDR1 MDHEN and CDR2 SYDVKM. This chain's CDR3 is CASSSPGLAARGEQFF. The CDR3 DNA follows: TGTGCCAGCAGTTCACCGGGACTAGCCGCGAGGGGTGAGCAGTTCTTC.